What follows describes a single T cell receptor (beta chain). Its specificity is not known. V lost 5 bases to trimming and J lost 4 bases, with 21 bases between them. This CDR3 spans 16 amino acids. Per germline, CDR1 SEHNR and CDR2 FQNEAQ (reference sequence). This entry comes from a study of OX40 agonist ivuxolimab in advanced cancers. Findings of the study overall: Fewer expanded clones were found on average in CD4+ than in CD8+ T cells.

Only in-frame clones appear in the TCRdb table, and some are missing; sequencing was by immunoSEQ multiplex PCR. Of more than 45,000 clones listed, 70% to 90% are singletons. Blood was sampled at baseline, cycle 4 day 1, and cycle 7 day 1. The sequence was obtained from an adult with an advanced solid tumor such as melanoma, head and neck, liver or kidney cancer. The chain links TRBV7-9 to TRBJ2-7; weak D call: TRBD1 (6 bases). This specimen consisted of CD4+ or CD8+ T cells sorted from blood, obtained in a trial of the OX40 agonist ivuxolimab. The CDR3 loop reads CASSRIRSSTGYEQYF. CDR3 in DNA: TGTGCCAGCAGCCGTATTCGTAGTTCAACAGGGTACGAGCAGTACTTC. Full variable domain (missing parts from reference TRBV7-9 and TRBJ2-7): DTGVSQNPRHKITKRGQNVTFRCDPISEHNRLYWYRQTLGQGPEFLTYFQNEAQLEKSRLLSDRFSAERPKGSFSTLEIQRTEQGDSAMYLCASSRIRSSTGYEQYFGPGTRLTVT.